This T cell receptor (beta chain) was obtained from a study of lymphopenia after photon versus proton radiotherapy. Clones were sequenced by immunoSEQ multiplex PCR, and TCRdb holds only the in-frame ones, with some missing. The repertoire consists of around 64,000 clones, with approximately 90% occurring once and the leading ten covering roughly 2.3%. Study results and caveats: Better survival with proton therapy was suggested as possible, not demonstrated.

On this clone itself: Its antigen is undetermined.

Trimming left V 1 base short and J 1 base short, with 13 bases between. CDR3 length: 15 residues. CDR1 is GTSNPN, CDR2 SVGIG, per germline (reference sequence). The V gene is TRBV30, the J gene TRBJ1-1, with a weak D call TRBD1 (5 bases). This TCR was recovered from a woman aged 40 to 50 with cholangiocarcinoma. Here the sequenced sample was peripheral blood, taken from a patient treated with photon-based radiotherapy. The CDR3 reads CAWSEGLGSNTEAFF. CDR3 DNA: TGTGCCTGGAGTGAGGGGCTGGGATCGAACACTGAAGCTTTCTTT.